There are many counts of the clone carrying this TCR beta chain. Its antigen is unidentified. Via MiXCR, TCRdb re-called the 5' RACE reads, giving one row per CDR3 protein. The sample holds 200,000 to 250,000 distinct CDR3 sequences, about 30% seen once. These data are taken from a study of CD8 T cells in ankylosing spondylitis. General study results and limits: Those disease-linked clones were CD8+; they were also relatively rare in peripheral blood. Characteristic of ankylosing spondylitis blood, it appeared, was a TCR beta motif comprising eight highly homologous variants.

The CDR3 length is 12 residues. Germline V lookup: CDR1 SQVTM, CDR2 ANQGSEA. V gave up 4 bases and J gave up 2 bases, with 8 bases separating them. The sequenced material came from blood, either unsorted or a sorted T cell fraction (not recorded which). The chain is built from TRBV29-1 and TRBJ1-1; D gene ambiguous. This TCR came from a male donor with ankylosing spondylitis or in good health (not recorded which). This chain's CDR3 is CSVAGPNTEAFF. The CDR3 DNA reads as TGCAGCGTTGCCGGGCCTAACACTGAAGCTTTCTTT.